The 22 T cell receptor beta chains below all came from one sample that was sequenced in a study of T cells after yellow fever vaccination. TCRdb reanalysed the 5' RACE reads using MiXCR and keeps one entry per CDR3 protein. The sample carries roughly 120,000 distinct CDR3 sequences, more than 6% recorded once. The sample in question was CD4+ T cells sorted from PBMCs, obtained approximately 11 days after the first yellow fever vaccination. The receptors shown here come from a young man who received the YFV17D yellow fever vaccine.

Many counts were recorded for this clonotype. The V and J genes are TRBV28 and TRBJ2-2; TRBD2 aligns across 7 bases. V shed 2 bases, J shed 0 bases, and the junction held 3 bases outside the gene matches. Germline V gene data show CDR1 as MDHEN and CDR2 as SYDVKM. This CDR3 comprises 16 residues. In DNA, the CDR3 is TGTGCCAGCAGTTTAACAGCGGGGCCGAACACCGGGGAGCTGTTTTTT. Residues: CASSLTAGPNTGELFF.

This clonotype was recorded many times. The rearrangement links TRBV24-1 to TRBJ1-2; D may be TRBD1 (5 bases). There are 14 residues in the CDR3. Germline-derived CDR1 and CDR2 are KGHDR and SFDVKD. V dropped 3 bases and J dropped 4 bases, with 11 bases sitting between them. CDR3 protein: CATSDPGTAYGYTF. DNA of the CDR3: TGTGCCACCAGTGATCCCGGGACGGCCTATGGCTACACCTTC.

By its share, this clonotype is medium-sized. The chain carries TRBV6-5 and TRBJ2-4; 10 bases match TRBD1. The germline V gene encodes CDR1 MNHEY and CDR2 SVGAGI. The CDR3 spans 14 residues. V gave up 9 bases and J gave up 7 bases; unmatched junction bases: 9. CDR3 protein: CASDRGLLGNIQYF. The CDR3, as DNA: TGTGCCAGTGACAGGGGGCTCCTAGGGAACATTCAGTACTTC.

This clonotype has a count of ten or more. In DNA form, the CDR3 reads TGTGCCAGCAGTCCACAAGGAGATGGCTACACCTTC. It translates to CASSPQGDGYTF. V and J are TRBV12-3 or TRBV12-4 and TRBJ1-2; D call uncertain. CDR3 length: 12 amino acids. Trimming stripped 5 bases from V and 6 bases from J, with 10 bases between.

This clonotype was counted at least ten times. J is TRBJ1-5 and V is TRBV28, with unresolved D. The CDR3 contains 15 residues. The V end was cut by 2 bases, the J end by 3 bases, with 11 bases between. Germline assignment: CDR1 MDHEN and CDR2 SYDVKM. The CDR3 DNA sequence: TGTGCCAGCAGTTTAAATGGGGTCTCCAATCAGCCCCAGCATTTT. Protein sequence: CASSLNGVSNQPQHF.

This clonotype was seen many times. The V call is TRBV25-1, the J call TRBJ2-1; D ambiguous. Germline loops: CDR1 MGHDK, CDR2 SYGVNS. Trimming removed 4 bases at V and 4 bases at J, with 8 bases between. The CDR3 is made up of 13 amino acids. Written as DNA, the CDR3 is TGTGCCAGCAGTGCACTGCAGTACAATGAGCAGTTCTTC. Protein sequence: CASSALQYNEQFF. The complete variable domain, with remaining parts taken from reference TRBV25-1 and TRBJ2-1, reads EADIYQTPRYLVIGTGKKITLECSQTMGHDKMYWYQQDPGMELHLIHYSYGVNSTEKGDLSSESTVSRIRTEHFPLTLESARPSHTSQYLCASSALQYNEQFFGPGTRLTVL.

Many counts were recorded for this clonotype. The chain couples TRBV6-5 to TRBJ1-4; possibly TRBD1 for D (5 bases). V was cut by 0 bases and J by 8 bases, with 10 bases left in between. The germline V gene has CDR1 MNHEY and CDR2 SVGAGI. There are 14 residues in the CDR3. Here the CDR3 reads CASSYSPGDEKLFF. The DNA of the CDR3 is TGTGCCAGCAGTTACTCGCCGGGGGACGAAAAACTGTTTTTT.

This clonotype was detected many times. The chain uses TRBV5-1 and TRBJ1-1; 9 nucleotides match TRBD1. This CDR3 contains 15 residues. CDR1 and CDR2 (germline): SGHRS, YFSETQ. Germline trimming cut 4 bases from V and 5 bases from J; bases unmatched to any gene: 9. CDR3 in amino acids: CASSPLQGAGTEAFF. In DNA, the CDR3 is TGCGCCAGCAGCCCCTTACAGGGGGCAGGGACTGAAGCTTTCTTT.

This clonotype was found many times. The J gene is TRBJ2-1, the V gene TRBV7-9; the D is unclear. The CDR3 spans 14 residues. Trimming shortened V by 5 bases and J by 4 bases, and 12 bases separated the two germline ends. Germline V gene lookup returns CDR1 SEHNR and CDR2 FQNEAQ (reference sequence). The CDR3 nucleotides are TGTGCCAGCAGCCCCTCGCTTACTTACAATGAGCAGTTCTTC. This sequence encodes CASSPSLTYNEQFF.

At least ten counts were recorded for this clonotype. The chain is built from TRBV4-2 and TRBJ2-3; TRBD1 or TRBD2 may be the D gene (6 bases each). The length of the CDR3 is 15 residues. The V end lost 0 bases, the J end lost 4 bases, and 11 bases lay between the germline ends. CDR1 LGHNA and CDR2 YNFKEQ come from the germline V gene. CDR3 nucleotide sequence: TGTGCCAGCAGCCAAGATGTGAGGGGGGCAGATACGCAGTATTTT. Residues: CASSQDVRGADTQYF.

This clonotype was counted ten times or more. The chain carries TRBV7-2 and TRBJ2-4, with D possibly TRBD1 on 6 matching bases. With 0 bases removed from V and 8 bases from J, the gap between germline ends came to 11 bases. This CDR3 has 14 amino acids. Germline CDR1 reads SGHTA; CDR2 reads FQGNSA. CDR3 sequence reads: CASSLAAGVDIQYF. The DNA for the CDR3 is TGTGCCAGCAGCTTAGCCGCAGGGGTGGACATTCAGTACTTC.

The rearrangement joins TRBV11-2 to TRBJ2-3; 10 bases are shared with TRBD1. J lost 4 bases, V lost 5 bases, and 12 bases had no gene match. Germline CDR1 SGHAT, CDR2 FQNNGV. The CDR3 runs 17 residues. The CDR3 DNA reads TGTGCCAGCAGCCCCCCATGGCCGGGACAGGGGTCAGATACGCAGTATTTT. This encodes CASSPPWPGQGSDTQYF.

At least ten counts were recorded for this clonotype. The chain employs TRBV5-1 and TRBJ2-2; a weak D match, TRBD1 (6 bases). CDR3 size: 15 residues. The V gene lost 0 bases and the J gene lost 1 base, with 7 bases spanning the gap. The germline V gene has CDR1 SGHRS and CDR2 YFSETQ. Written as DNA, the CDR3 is TGCGCCAGCAGCTTGGAAGGGGGGAACACCGGGGAGCTGTTTTTT. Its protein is CASSLEGGNTGELFF.

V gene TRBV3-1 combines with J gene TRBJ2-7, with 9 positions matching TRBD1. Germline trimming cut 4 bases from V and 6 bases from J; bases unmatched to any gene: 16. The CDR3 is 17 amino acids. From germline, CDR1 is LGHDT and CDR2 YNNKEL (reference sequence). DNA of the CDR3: TGTGCCAGCAGCCCGAGGGCCGGGACAGGGATCTTCGGCGAGCAGTACGTC. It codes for CASSPRAGTGIFGEQYV.

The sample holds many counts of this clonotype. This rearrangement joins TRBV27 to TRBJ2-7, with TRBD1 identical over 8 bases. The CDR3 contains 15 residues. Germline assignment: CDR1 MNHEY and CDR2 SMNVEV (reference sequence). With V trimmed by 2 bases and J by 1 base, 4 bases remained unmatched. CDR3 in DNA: TGTGCCAGCAGTTTAGGCAGGGGGCAGTCCTACGAGCAGTACGTC. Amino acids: CASSLGRGQSYEQYV.

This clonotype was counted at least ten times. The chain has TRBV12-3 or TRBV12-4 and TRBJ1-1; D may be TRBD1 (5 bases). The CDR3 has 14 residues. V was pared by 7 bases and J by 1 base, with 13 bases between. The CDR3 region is CASTPSDKNTEAFF. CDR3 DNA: TGTGCCAGCACCCCGTCGGACAAGAACACTGAAGCTTTCTTT.

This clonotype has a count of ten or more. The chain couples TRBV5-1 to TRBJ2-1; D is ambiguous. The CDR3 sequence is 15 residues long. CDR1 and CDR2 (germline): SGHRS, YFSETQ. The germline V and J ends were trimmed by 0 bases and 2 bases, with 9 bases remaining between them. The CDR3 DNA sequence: TGCGCCAGCAGCTTGGTAGGAGCTCCCTACAATGAGCAGTTCTTC. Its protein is CASSLVGAPYNEQFF.

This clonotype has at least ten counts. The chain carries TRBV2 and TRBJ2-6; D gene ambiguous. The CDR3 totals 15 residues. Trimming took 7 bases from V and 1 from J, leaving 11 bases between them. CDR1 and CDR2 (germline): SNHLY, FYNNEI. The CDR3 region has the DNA TGTGCCAGCAACTCGGGTTGGTCTGGGGCCAACGTCCTGACTTTC. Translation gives CASNSGWSGANVLTF.

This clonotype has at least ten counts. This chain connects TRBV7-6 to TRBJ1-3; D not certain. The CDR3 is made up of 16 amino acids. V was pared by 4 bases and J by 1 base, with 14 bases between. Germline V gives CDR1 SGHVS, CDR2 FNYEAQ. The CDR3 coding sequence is TGTGCCAGCAGCTCAGCCTCCAAGGCGTCTGGAAACACCATATATTTT. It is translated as CASSSASKASGNTIYF.

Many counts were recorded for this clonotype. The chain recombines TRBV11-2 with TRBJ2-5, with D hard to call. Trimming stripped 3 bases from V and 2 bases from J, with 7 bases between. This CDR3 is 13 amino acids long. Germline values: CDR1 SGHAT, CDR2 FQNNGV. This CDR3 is CASSFGNQETQYF. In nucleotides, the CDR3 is TGTGCCAGCAGCTTCGGCAATCAAGAGACCCAGTACTTC.

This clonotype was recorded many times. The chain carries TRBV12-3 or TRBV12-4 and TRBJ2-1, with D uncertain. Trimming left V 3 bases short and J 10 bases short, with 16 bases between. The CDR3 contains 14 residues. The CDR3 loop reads CASSFLLVLREQFF. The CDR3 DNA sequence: TGTGCCAGCAGTTTTTTACTGGTTTTAAGGGAGCAGTTCTTC.

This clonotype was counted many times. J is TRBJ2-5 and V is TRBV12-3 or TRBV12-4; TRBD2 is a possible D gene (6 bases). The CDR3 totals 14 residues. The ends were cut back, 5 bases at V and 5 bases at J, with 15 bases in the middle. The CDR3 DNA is TGTGCCAGCAGTCCGAGGGTGGGAGGCGAGACCCAGTACTTC. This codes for CASSPRVGGETQYF.